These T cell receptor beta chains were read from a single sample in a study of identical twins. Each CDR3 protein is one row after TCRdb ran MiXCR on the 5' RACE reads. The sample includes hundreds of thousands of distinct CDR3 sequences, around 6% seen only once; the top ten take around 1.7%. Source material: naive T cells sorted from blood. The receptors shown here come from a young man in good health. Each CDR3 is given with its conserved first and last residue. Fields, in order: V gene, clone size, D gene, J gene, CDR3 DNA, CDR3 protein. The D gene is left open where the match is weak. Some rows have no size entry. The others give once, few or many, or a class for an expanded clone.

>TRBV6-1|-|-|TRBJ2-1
TGTGCCAGCAGTCCGCTGGGGGGCCTAGGACTCTACAATGAGCAGTTCTTC
CASSPLGGLGLYNEQFF
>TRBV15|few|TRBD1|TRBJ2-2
TGTGCCACCAGAGCAGGGGGCGGTGCCGGGGAGCTGTTTTTT
CATRAGGGAGELFF
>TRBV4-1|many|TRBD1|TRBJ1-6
TGCGCCAGCACCGAACGCGGGACAGGGTCTTCGCCCCTCCACTTT
CASTERGTGSSPLHF
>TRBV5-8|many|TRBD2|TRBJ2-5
TGTGCCAGCAGACGGACTAGCGGGAGGGGGGGGACCCAGTACTTC
CASRRTSGRGGTQYF
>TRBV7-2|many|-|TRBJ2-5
TGTGCCAGCAGCTTAGTCAAAGAGACCCAGTACTTC
CASSLVKETQYF
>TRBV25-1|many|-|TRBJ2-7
TGTGCCAGCAGTGATGTTGCGGACCACTACGAGCAGTACTTC
CASSDVADHYEQYF
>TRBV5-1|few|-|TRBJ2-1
TGCGCCAGCAAGGATCCCAGCGGACCTTCCTACAATGAGCAGTTCTTC
CASKDPSGPSYNEQFF
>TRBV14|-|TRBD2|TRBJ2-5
TGTGCCAGCAGAATAGCGGGAGTGGAGACCCAGTACTTC
CASRIAGVETQYF
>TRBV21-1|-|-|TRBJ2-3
TGTGCCAGCAGCAAAGGGGGCATCCGCACAGATACGCAGTATTTT
CASSKGGIRTDTQYF
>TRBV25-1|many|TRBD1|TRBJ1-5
TGTGCCAGCAGTGAAGCCGGGACAGGGTTAAAGCCCCAGCATTTT
CASSEAGTGLKPQHF
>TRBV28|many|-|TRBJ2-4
TGTGCCAGCAGTTTTATCTTTACTCAGGGAGTCAAAAACATTCAGTACTTC
CASSFIFTQGVKNIQYF
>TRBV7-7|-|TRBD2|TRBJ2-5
TGTGCCAGCAGCTCACATAGCGGGAGTTGGGAGACCCAGTACTTC
CASSSHSGSWETQYF
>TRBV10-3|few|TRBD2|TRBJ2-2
TGTGCCACAACTAGCGGGACCATATCCACCGGGGAGCTGTTTTTT
CATTSGTISTGELFF
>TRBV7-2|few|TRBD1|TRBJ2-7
TGTGCCAGCAGCCGCCGGGACAGAGACTCCTACGAGCAGTACTTC
CASSRRDRDSYEQYF
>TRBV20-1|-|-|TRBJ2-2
TGCAGTGCTGCCCCCTTTGGTCCATCGAACACCGGGGAGCTGTTTTTT
CSAAPFGPSNTGELFF
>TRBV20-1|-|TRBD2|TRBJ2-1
TGCAGTGCTAGTTCTCAACTAGCGGACGGCAATGAGCAGTTCTTC
CSASSQLADGNEQFF
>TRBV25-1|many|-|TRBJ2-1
TGTGCCACCGCTATCCACAATGAGCAGTTCTTC
CATAIHNEQFF
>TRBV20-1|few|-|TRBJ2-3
TGCAGTGCCGGGGCTCGCGGGCGTCGGGTAGATACGCAGTATTTT
CSAGARGRRVDTQYF
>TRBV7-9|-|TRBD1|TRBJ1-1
TGTGCCAGCAGCAGTAGAGGACAGGGGGCGCCCACTGAAGCTTTCTTT
CASSSRGQGAPTEAFF
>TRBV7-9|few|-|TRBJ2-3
TGTGCCAGCAGCCGAGGGACTCCCAACACAGATACGCAGTATTTT
CASSRGTPNTDTQYF
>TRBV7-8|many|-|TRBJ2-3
TGTGCCAGCAGCCGGGAGCAGGGCCCAGGGGATACGCAGTATTTT
CASSREQGPGDTQYF
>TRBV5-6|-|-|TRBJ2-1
TGTGCCAGCAGCCCGGCCGGTATCTATAGGCAGTTCTTC
CASSPAGIYRQFF
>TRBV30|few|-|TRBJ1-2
TGTGCCTGGAGTGTACCTGAGGCTACCTATGGCTACACCTTC
CAWSVPEATYGYTF
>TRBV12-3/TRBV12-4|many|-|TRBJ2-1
TGTGCCAGCAGTGCCGCCTCCCGAAATGAGCAGTTCTTC
CASSAASRNEQFF
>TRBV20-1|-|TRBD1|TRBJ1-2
TGCAGTGCTGGGAGGACAGGGAGGATTAGCTATGGCTACACCTTC
CSAGRTGRISYGYTF
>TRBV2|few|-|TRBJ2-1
TGTGCCAGCAGTTTCCGACAATATAGCGGAGATGAAGCCCCATCCTACAATGAGCAGTTCTTC
CASSFRQYSGDEAPSYNEQFF
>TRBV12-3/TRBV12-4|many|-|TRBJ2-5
TGTGCCAGCAGTTTAGCACAGACCCAGTACTTC
CASSLAQTQYF
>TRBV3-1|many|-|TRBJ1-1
TGTGCCAGCAGCCCGCAGAATCCCACTGAAGCTTTCTTT
CASSPQNPTEAFF
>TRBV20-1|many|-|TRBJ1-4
TGCAGTGCTAGACCCCCTAAGGAAGAAAAACTGTTTTTT
CSARPPKEEKLFF
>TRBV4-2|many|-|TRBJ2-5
TGTGCCAGCAGCCAAGAAGGGCGAAGCCAAGAGACCCAGTACTTC
CASSQEGRSQETQYF
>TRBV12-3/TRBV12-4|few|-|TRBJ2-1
TGTGCCAGCAGTTTAGCGGGTTTGGGGTACAATGAGCAGTTCTTC
CASSLAGLGYNEQFF
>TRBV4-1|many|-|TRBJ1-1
TGCGCCAGCAGCCAAGAACCCTCGATGAACACTGAAGCTTTCTTT
CASSQEPSMNTEAFF
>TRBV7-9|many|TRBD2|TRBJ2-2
TGTGCCAGCAGGGGGACTAGCGGAGACGCGAACACCGGGGAGCTGTTTTTT
CASRGTSGDANTGELFF
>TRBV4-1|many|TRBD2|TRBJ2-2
TGCGCCAGCAGCCAAGGAGGGACTAGAGGTACCGGGGAGCTGTTTTTT
CASSQGGTRGTGELFF
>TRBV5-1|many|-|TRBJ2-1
TGCGCCAGCAGCTTGGACGAGGGGAGGAATGAGCAGTTCTTC
CASSLDEGRNEQFF
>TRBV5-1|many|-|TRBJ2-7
TGCGCCAGCAGCCTTAGACAGGCTTACGAGCAGTACTTC
CASSLRQAYEQYF
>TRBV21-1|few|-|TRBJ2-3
TGTGCCACGCGCCCCGGGGGGACTAGCGGTCTAAGGGCAGATACGCAGTATTTT
CATRPGGTSGLRADTQYF
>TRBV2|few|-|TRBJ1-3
TGTGCCAGCTCCTCGGGGACCTCTGGAAACACCATATATTTT
CASSSGTSGNTIYF
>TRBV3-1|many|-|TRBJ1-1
TGTGCCAGCAGCCAAGTTGGAGGCACTGAAGCTTTCTTT
CASSQVGGTEAFF
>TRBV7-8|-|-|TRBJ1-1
TGTGCCAGCAGCCTCGACATGGGGGCGAACACTGAAGCTTTCTTT
CASSLDMGANTEAFF
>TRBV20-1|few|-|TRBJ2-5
TGCAGTGCGGACACTAGCTCGGCAGGAGAGACCCAGTACTTC
CSADTSSAGETQYF
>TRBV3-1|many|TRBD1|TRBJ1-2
TGTGCCAGCAGCCAGGGACAGGGGGCTGGCGGCTACACCTTC
CASSQGQGAGGYTF
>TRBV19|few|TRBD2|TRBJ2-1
TGTGCCAGTAGTTTCGCGGGAGTTACTAATGAGCAGTTCTTC
CASSFAGVTNEQFF
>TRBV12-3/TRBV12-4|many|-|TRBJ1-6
TGTGCCAGCAGTTTTTTTTGGCAGGCGAGCTCCTATAATTCACCCCTCCACTTT
CASSFFWQASSYNSPLHF
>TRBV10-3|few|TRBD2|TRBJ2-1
TGTGCCATCAGTGAGGGGGCTAGCGGGAGTCGGGAGCAGTTCTTC
CAISEGASGSREQFF
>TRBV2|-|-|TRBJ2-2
TGTGCCAGCAGAGCGGAGGGACTCGACACCGGGGAGCTGTTTTTT
CASRAEGLDTGELFF
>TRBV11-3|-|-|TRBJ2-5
TGTGCCAGCAGCCTGACCTTTCGGGAGACCCAGTACTTC
CASSLTFRETQYF
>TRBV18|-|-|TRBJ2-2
TGTGCCAGCTCACCTCCCGGGACGGCGAACACCGGGGAGCTGTTTTTT
CASSPPGTANTGELFF
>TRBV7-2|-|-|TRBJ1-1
TGTGCCAGCCGATACCAACCGAACACTGAAGCTTTCTTT
CASRYQPNTEAFF
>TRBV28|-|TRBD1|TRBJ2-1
TGTGCCAGCAGAGGTCCGACAGGGGTCAATGAGCAGTTCTTC
CASRGPTGVNEQFF
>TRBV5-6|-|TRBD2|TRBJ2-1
TGTGCCAGCAGCTCACCTACTAGCGGGAGTAGACCGGAGGCCTACTACAATGAGCAGTTCTTC
CASSSPTSGSRPEAYYNEQFF
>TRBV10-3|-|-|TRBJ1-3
TGTGCCATCAGAGACCGGGACACCGACTCTGGAAACACCATATATTTT
CAIRDRDTDSGNTIYF
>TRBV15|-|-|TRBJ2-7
TGTGCCACCAGCAGAGTGTTGGGGGAGATCTACGAGCAGTACTTC
CATSRVLGEIYEQYF
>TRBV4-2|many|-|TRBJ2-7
TGTGCCAGCAGCAGGGACCTCTACGAGCAGTACTTC
CASSRDLYEQYF
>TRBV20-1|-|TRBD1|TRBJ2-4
TGCAGTGCTGACAGGGCATACTTC
CSADRAYF
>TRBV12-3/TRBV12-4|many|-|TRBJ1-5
TGTGCCAGCAGTTTTGGTGGCAATCAGCCCCAGCATTTT
CASSFGGNQPQHF
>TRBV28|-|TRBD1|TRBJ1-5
TGTGCCAGCAGTGGGACAGGCCATAGCAATCAGCCCCAGCATTTT
CASSGTGHSNQPQHF